This T cell receptor beta chain was obtained from a study of spatial heterogeneity in lung cancer. TCRdb itself ran the 5' RACE reads through MiXCR, one entry per CDR3 protein. The sample contains 40,000 or so distinct CDR3 sequences, 6.5% to 9.5% of which appear only once. Study observations and caveats: The study found ubiquitous expanded tumor TCRs in blood more at resection than follow-up.

This clonotype occurred a few times. Its target is not known. Time point defined: sample taken at primary tumor resection. Some 72 TRACERx patients with early, untreated non-small cell lung cancer donated samples. Whole RNA from tumor, nontumor lung or frozen PBMC was sequenced unsorted. This receptor was obtained from a male donor with early-stage non-small cell lung cancer. The starting material was PBMCs, obtained at surgery.

CDR3 nucleotides: TGTGCCAGCTCAACAGGGACAGGGGCGTCCTACGAGCAGTACTTC. Encoded protein: CASSTGTGASYEQYF. The genes are TRBV18 and TRBJ2-7; 10 bases agree with TRBD1. V was clipped by 5 bases and J by 1 base; unmatched bases: 5. CDR1 is KGHSH and CDR2 is LQKENI in the germline V gene. This CDR3 is 15 amino acids long.